This T cell receptor beta chain was profiled in a study of T-cell memory formation after mild COVID-19. The V and J ends lost 2 bases and 10 bases respectively, with 14 bases between them. This CDR3 is built from 13 residues. Germline CDR1 reads SGHTA; CDR2 reads FQGTGA. Only a few counts were recorded for this clonotype. TCRdb called the 5' RACE reads again in MiXCR, with one record for every CDR3 protein. The table shows about 560,000 distinct CDR3 sequences, with roughly 17% occurring only once. The sample consisted of PBMCs or a T cell subset sorted from them (not recorded which). The sequence was collected from an adult woman who had mild COVID-19 (a few samples of this study predate the infection). Cell type and time point are not known. The chain employs TRBV7-3 and TRBJ1-1; D gene ambiguous. CDR3 nucleotide sequence: TGTGCCAGCAGCTTATGGATGGACGCTCCAGCTTTCTTT. This sequence encodes CASSLWMDAPAFF.